This T cell receptor (beta chain) is from a study of T cell clonotyping in hematopoietic cell transplantation. The method was immunoSEQ multiplex PCR; TCRdb's version includes in-frame clones alone and lacks a portion of them. The table includes tens of thousands of clones, 70% to 90% detected once. V shed 3 bases and J shed 8 bases, with 11 bases lying between them. This CDR3 region has 12 residues. Germline CDR1 and CDR2: SGHRS and YFSETQ. The time point is: recipient sample about 28 days before transplant, after cytoreduction. This chain links TRBV5-1 with TRBJ1-2; weak D call: TRBD1 (5 bases). Sequencing was performed on peripheral blood mononuclear cells, taken before stem cell transplant. This receptor was identified in a man in his sixties with biphenotypic leukemia. Some clones in this sample may be carry-over from other donors' samples. This chain's CDR3 is CASSSSGGGYTF. The DNA for the CDR3 is TGCGCCAGCAGCTCATCGGGGGGAGGCTACACCTTC. The full variable domain, completed using reference TRBV5-1 and TRBJ1-2, is KAGVTQTPRYLIKTRGQQVTLSCSPISGHRSVSWYQQTPGQGLQFLFEYFSETQRNKGNFPGRFSGRQFSNSRSEMNVSTLELGDSALYLCASSSSGGGYTFGSGTRLTVV.